These 9 T cell receptor beta chains were all obtained from the same sample, sequenced in a study of beta chain features in type 1 diabetes. Expressed TCRB transcripts were sequenced after all isolated RNA was converted to cDNA. Repertoires were generated with immunoSEQ multiplex PCR, while TCRdb's copy carries only in-frame clones and drops some. The sample consists of 810,000 or so clones, about a sixth of them appearing once. Material: naive CD4+ T cells from blood. The receptors were sampled from a woman in her late teens or twenties in good health.

This clone was counted at least ten times. The rearrangement links TRBV5-4 to TRBJ2-4; D uncertain. The CDR3 loop spans 14 amino acids. V gave up 4 bases and J gave up 8 bases, with 16 bases separating them. Germline CDR1 and CDR2: SGHNT and YYREEE (reference sequence). The DNA for the CDR3 is TGTGCCAGCAGCAGAGGTAGGGCCTCGGACATTCAGTACTTC. As protein: CASSRGRASDIQYF.

J is TRBJ2-3 and V is TRBV29-1; 7 nucleotides line up with TRBD2. The CDR3 extends over 15 amino acids. CDR1 and CDR2 (germline): SQVTM, ANQGSEA. V was pared by 2 bases and J by 1 base, with 6 bases of the junction left unmatched. In nucleotides, the CDR3 is TGCAGCGTTGAAATGACTAGCATCGGCACAGATACGCAGTATTTT. Amino acid sequence: CSVEMTSIGTDTQYF.

This clone has more than one count but fewer than ten. The rearrangement links TRBV28 to TRBJ1-4; TRBD1 agrees at 8 bases. The CDR3 is 16 amino acids. Germline V gene data show CDR1 as MDHEN and CDR2 as SYDVKM. The J segment lost 5 bases and the V segment lost 3 bases, leaving 8 bases of the junction unmatched. The CDR3 protein is CASSFIGRGQNEKLFF. CDR3 coding DNA: TGTGCCAGCAGTTTTATCGGCAGGGGGCAGAATGAAAAACTGTTTTTT.

This clone turned up a few times. The sample has other DNA sequences that encode this CDR3 too. This chain links TRBV18 with TRBJ2-7; D not certain. Germline V CDR1 and CDR2: KGHSH, LQKENI. The CDR3 contains 13 residues. V lost 3 bases, J lost 1 base, and 7 bases lay in between. Here the CDR3 reads CASSPDGSYEQYF. The CDR3, as DNA: TGTGCCAGCTCACCGGACGGATCCTACGAGCAGTACTTC. Drawing the rest from reference TRBV18 and TRBJ2-7, the complete variable domain is NAGVMQNPRHLVRRRGQEARLRCSPMKGHSHVYWYRQLPEEGLKFMVYLQKENIIDESGMPKERFSAEFPKEGPSILRIQQVVRGDSAAYFCASSPDGSYEQYFGPGTRLTVT.

This clone was counted only a few times. This rearrangement joins TRBV4-2 to TRBJ2-7; TRBD2 matches 12 bases. CDR1 LGHNA and CDR2 YNFKEQ come from the germline V gene. The CDR3 consists of 15 residues. The J segment lost 6 bases and the V segment lost 4 bases, leaving 7 bases of the junction unmatched. CDR3: CASSRAGTSGREQYF. As DNA, the CDR3 is TGTGCCAGCAGCCGCGCCGGGACTAGCGGGCGCGAGCAGTACTTC.

This chain joins TRBV6-5 and TRBJ2-7, with 9 positions matching TRBD1. There are 14 residues in the CDR3. The germline CDR1 and CDR2 sequences are MNHEY and SVGAGI. The ends lost 6 bases at V and 6 bases at J; junction bases unmatched: 9. The CDR3 DNA sequence: TGTGCCAGCAGCACCGGGACAGGGTTTTCCGAGCAGTACTTC. Its protein is CASSTGTGFSEQYF.

The V and J genes are TRBV5-5 and TRBJ2-5, with no clear D. Per the germline V gene, CDR1 is SGHKS and CDR2 is YYEKEE (reference sequence). Trimming shortened V by 2 bases and J by 0 bases, and 5 bases separated the two germline ends. The CDR3 loop spans 13 amino acids. CDR3 coding DNA: TGTGCCAGCAGCTTAAGAAACCAAGAGACCCAGTACTTC. As protein: CASSLRNQETQYF.

This clone was counted only a few times. This chain connects TRBV10-3 to TRBJ2-2, with 7 bases identical to TRBD2. The CDR3 covers 15 residues. J lost 0 bases, V lost 4 bases, and 2 bases had no gene match. The germline V gene has CDR1 ENHRY and CDR2 SYGVKD. CDR3 loop: CAISGLATNTGELFF. The CDR3 region has the DNA TGTGCCATCAGTGGACTAGCTACGAACACCGGGGAGCTGTTTTTT.

The genes are TRBV2 and TRBJ2-7, with TRBD2 identical over 10 bases. CDR1 is SNHLY and CDR2 is FYNNEI in the germline V gene. V lost 7 bases and J lost 0; bases outside the gene matches: 6. The CDR3 totals 15 residues. The DNA of the CDR3 is TGTGCCAGCAATCCACTAGCGGGGACCTCCTACGAGCAGTACTTC. Its translation is CASNPLAGTSYEQYF.